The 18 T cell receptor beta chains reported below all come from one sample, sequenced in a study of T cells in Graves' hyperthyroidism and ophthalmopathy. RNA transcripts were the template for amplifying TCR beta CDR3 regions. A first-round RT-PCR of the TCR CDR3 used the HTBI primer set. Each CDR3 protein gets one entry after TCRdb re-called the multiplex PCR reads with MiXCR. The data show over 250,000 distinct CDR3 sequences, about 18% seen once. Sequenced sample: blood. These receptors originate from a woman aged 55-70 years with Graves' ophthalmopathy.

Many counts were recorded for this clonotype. Written as DNA, the CDR3 is TGCGCCAGCAGCTTGTTAGCCGACGCCGGGCCCTACGAGCAGTACTTC. Protein: CASSLLADAGPYEQYF. The rearrangement uses TRBV5-1 and TRBJ2-7; D is unresolved. The CDR3 length is 16 residues. The V end lost 1 base, the J end lost 2 bases, and 16 bases lay between the germline ends. From germline, CDR1 is SGHRS and CDR2 YFSETQ.

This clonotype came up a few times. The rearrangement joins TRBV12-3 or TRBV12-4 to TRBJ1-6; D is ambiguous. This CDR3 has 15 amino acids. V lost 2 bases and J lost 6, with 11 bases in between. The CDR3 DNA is TGTGCCAGCAGTTTACCGGTCGGGGTTAATTCACCCCTCCACTTT. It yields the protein CASSLPVGVNSPLHF.

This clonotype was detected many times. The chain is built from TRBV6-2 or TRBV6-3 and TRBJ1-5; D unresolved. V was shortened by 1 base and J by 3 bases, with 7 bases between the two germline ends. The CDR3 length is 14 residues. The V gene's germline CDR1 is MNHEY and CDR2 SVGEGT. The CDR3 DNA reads TGTGCCAGCAGTTACTGGGGTTACAATCAGCCCCAGCATTTT. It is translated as CASSYWGYNQPQHF.

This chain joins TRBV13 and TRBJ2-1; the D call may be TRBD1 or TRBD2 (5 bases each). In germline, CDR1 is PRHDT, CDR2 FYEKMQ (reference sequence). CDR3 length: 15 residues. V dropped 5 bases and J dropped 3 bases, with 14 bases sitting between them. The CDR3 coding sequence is TGTGCCAGCAGCAACCGGGACGGACACTACAATGAGCAGTTCTTC. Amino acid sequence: CASSNRDGHYNEQFF.

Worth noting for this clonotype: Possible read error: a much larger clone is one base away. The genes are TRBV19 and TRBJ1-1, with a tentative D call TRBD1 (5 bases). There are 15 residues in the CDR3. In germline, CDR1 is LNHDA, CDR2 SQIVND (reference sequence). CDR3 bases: TGTGCCAGTAGTATTAGGGGCCTCGGGAACACTGTAGCTTTCTTT. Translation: CASSIRGLGNTVAFF.

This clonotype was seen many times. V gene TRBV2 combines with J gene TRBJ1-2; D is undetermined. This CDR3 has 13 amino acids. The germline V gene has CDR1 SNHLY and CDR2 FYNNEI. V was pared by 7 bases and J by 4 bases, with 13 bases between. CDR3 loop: CASIPVDAYGYTF. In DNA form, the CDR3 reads TGTGCCAGCATCCCAGTGGACGCCTATGGCTACACCTTC.

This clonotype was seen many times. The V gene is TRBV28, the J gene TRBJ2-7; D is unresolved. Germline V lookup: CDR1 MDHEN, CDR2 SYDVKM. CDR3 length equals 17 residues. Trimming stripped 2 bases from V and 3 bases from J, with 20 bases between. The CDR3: CASSLLLTTDLNYEQYF. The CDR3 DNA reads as TGTGCCAGCAGTTTACTATTGACGACTGACCTGAACTACGAGCAGTACTTC.

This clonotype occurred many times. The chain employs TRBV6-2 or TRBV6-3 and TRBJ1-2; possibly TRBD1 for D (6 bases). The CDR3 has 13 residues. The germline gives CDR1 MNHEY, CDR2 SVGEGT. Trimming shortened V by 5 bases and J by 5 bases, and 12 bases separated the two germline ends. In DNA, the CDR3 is TGTGCCAGCAGTCCAGGGGAGCATTATGGCTACACCTTC. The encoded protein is CASSPGEHYGYTF.

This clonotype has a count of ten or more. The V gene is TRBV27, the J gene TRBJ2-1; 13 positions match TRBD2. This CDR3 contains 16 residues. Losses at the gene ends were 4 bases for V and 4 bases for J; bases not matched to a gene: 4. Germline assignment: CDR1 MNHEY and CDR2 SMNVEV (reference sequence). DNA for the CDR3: TGTGCCAGCAGTTCCCGGACTAGCGGGGGTTACAATGAGCAGTTCTTC. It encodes CASSSRTSGGYNEQFF.

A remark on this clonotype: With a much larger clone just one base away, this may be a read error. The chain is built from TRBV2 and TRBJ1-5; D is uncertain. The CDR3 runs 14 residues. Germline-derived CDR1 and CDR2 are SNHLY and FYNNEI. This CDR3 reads CASGEATLEQPQHF. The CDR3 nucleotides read TGTGCCAGCGGTGAAGCCACCCTGGAGCAGCCCCAGCATTTT.

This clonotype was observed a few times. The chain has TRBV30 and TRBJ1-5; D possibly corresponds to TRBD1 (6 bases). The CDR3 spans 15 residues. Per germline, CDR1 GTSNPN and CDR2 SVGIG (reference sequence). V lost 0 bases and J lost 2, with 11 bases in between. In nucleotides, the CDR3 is TGTGCCTGGAGTGTGGGGGGGCTGGGCAATCAGCCCCAGCATTTT. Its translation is CAWSVGGLGNQPQHF. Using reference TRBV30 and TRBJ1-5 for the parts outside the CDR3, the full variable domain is SQTIHQWPATLVQPVGSPLSLECTVEGTSNPNLYWYRQAAGRGLQLLFYSVGIGQISSEVPQNLSASRPQDRQFILSSKKLLLSDSGFYLCAWSVGGLGNQPQHFGDGTRLSIL.

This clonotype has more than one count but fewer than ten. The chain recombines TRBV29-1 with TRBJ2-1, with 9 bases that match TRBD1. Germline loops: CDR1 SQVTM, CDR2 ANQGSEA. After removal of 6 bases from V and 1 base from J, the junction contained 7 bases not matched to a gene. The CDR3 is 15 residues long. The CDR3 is CSVGTGWPSYNEQFF. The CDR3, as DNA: TGCAGCGTAGGGACAGGGTGGCCATCCTACAATGAGCAGTTCTTC.

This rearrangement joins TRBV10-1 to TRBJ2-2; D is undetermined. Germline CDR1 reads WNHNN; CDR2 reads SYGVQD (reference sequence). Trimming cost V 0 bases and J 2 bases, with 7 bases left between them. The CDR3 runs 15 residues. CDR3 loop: CASSESNDNTGELFF. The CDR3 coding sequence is TGCGCCAGCAGTGAGTCGAACGATAACACCGGGGAGCTGTTTTTT.

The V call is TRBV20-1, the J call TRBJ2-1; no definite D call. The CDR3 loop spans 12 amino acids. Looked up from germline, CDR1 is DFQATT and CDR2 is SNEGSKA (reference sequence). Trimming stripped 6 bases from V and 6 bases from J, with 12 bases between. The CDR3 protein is CSASRQINEQFF. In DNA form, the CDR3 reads TGCAGTGCCTCGAGGCAGATCAATGAGCAGTTCTTC.

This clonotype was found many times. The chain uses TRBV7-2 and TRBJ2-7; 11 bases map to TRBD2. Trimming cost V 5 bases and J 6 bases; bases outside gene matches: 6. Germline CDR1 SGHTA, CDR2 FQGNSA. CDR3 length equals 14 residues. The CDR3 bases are TGTGCCAGCAGCGCACTAGCGGGGGTTCGCGAGCAGTACTTC. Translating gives CASSALAGVREQYF.

CDR3 sequence reads: CSARDRRGGSGRAHYNEQFF. Written as DNA, the CDR3 is TGCAGTGCTAGAGACCGCAGGGGAGGCAGTGGACGAGCCCATTACAATGAGCAGTTCTTC. The chain has TRBV20-1 and TRBJ2-1; D possibly matches TRBD1 or TRBD2 (6 bases each). The CDR3 consists of 20 residues. Per germline, CDR1 DFQATT and CDR2 SNEGSKA (reference sequence). Trimming took 0 bases from V and 4 from J, leaving 28 bases between them.

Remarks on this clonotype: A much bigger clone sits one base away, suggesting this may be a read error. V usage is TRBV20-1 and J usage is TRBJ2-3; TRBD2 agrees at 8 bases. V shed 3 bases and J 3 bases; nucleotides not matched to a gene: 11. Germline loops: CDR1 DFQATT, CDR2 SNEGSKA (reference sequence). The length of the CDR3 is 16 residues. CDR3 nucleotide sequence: TGCAGTGCTAGCCCCTCGACTGGCGGGAGGACAGATACGCAGTATTTT. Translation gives CSASPSTGGRTDTQYF.

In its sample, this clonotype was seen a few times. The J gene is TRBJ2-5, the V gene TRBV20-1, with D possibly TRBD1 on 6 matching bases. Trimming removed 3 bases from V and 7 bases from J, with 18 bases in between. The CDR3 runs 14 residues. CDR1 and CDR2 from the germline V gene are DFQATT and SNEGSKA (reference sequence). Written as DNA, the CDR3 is TGCAGTGCTAGTTTGGGCAGGGGCACTGGGACCCAGTACTTC. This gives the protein CSASLGRGTGTQYF.